Given below is one T cell receptor (beta chain) in context. V lost 7 bases and J lost 5, with 8 bases in between. The germline CDR1 and CDR2 sequences are SNHLY and FYNNEI. The length of the CDR3 is 11 residues. Researchers ran the PCR with 60 Vbeta and 13 Jbeta primers. Data came from immunoSEQ multiplex PCR; TCRdb stores just in-frame clones and leaves some out. There are 160,000 or so clones in the sample; 80% occur only once, and around 4.3% lies in the top ten. The data originate from a study of cytomegalovirus exposure and HLA in healthy donors. This TCR came from a man aged 25 to 40 in good health and CMV-seronegative. Specimen: PBMCs. The chain has TRBV2 and TRBJ2-5; unclear D gene. CDR3 region: CASTALETQYF. The CDR3 DNA reads TGTGCCAGCACCGCGTTGGAGACCCAGTACTTC.